This T cell receptor beta chain was profiled in a study of early T cells in non-severe SARS-CoV-2 infection. At the level of the study: The sequenced material was bulk RNA from unsorted whole blood, and its chains were unpaired. General study points: The study's VDJdb matching favored anti-spike CD8 responses and missed private and CD4 specificities.

cDNA molecules, individually, were tagged with unique molecular identifiers. TCRdb reprocessed the 5' RACE reads with MiXCR, giving one entry per CDR3 protein. The sample has tens of thousands of distinct CDR3 sequences; 12% are singletons. This clonotype was found many times. As yet, its antigen is unknown. Trimming cost V 6 bases and J 8 bases, with 22 bases left between them. The CDR3 spans 15 residues. The germline gives CDR1 SNHLY, CDR2 FYNNEI. V is TRBV2 and J is TRBJ1-2, with a tentative D call TRBD1 (5 bases). Sequenced material: whole blood. This receptor was taken from an adult who was a healthcare worker with PCR-confirmed SARS-CoV-2 infection or an uninfected control (not recorded which). CDR3 nucleotide sequence: TGTGCCAGCAGAGGCACCGGGACTTCCCTCTTCGGCTACACCTTC. Translated: CASRGTGTSLFGYTF.